The source of this TCR beta chain is a study of cytomegalovirus exposure and HLA in healthy donors. Comments on this clone: Its target is unknown.

The data were produced by immunoSEQ multiplex PCR, yet TCRdb's version contains in-frame clones alone and is incomplete. Among around 190,000 clones listed, more than 70% were seen once. Germline V lookup: CDR1 SEHNR, CDR2 FQNEAQ (reference sequence). This CDR3 region has 19 residues. Trimming left V 5 bases short and J 3 bases short, with 29 bases between. The study, taken as a whole, reports: Three chains tied to CMV proved CMV antigen-specific in vitro. First-cohort TCR clusters were later found to tend to co-occur in the 90 to 150 validation repertoires.

The source material was PBMCs. The chain employs TRBV7-9 and TRBJ2-7, with TRBD2 as a possible D gene (5 bases). The origin of this receptor is a woman aged 18-29 years in good health and CMV-seronegative. CDR3 DNA: TGTGCCAGCAGCCCACGGACTCAATATCCATCGGGGTACTACTACGAGCAGTACTTC. Translation: CASSPRTQYPSGYYYEQYF. Combining the CDR3 with reference TRBV7-9 and TRBJ2-7 gives the whole variable domain DTGVSQNPRHKITKRGQNVTFRCDPISEHNRLYWYRQTLGQGPEFLTYFQNEAQLEKSRLLSDRFSAERPKGSFSTLEIQRTEQGDSAMYLCASSPRTQYPSGYYYEQYFGPGTRLTVT.